Listed below are T cell receptor beta chains from one sample, sequenced in a study of a mutant IDH1 vaccine in newly diagnosed glioma. The table came from immunoSEQ multiplex PCR; TCRdb's copy has only in-frame clones and leaves some out. In the table there are tens of thousands of clones, about four fifths of which are singletons. Which antigens these TCRs recognize remains unknown. The source material was PBMCs, sampled from a glioma patient whose treatment included an IDH1 peptide vaccine. The receptors were sampled from a man aged 40-55 years with glioma. CDR3s leave out the opening cysteine and the closing phenylalanine or tryptophan.

J gene: -; CDR3 length: 12; V gene: TRBV25-1; CDR3 protein: ASSEWVEAYEQY
J gene: TRBJ2-2; CDR3 length: 14; V gene: TRBV19; CDR3 protein: ASTPAGGWNTGELF
J gene: TRBJ1-5; CDR3 length: 13; V gene: TRBV27; CDR3 protein: ASSPTRGWDQPQH
J gene: TRBJ1-6; CDR3 length: 14; V gene: TRBV27; CDR3 protein: ASSPGQGARNSPLH
J gene: TRBJ2-3; CDR3 length: 13; V gene: TRBV11-2; CDR3 protein: ASSSTGASTDTQY
J gene: TRBJ1-1; CDR3 length: 13; V gene: TRBV29-1; CDR3 protein: SVGTGGGMNTEAF
J gene: TRBJ2-1; CDR3 length: 12; V gene: TRBV9; CDR3 protein: ASSVEGGAVEQF
J gene: TRBJ2-2; CDR3 length: 10; V gene: TRBV29-1; CDR3 protein: SVKPQAGELF
J gene: TRBJ1-2; CDR3 length: 12; V gene: TRBV5-4; CDR3 protein: ASSFRTGSYGYT
J gene: TRBJ1-1; CDR3 length: 11; V gene: TRBV7-2; CDR3 protein: ASSFQRNTEAF
J gene: TRBJ2-6; CDR3 length: 14; V gene: TRBV11-3; CDR3 protein: ASSRGSGLGANVLT
J gene: TRBJ2-7; CDR3 length: 12; V gene: TRBV9; CDR3 protein: ASSPGLAAWEQY
J gene: TRBJ2-7; CDR3 length: 13; V gene: TRBV2; CDR3 protein: ATNEVGALSCEQY
J gene: TRBJ1-2; CDR3 length: 11; V gene: TRBV6-1; CDR3 protein: ASSQTGLHGYT
J gene: TRBJ1-3; CDR3 length: 15; V gene: TRBV18; CDR3 protein: ASSPALTGSSGNTIY
J gene: TRBJ2-1; CDR3 length: 12; V gene: TRBV7-9; CDR3 protein: ASSPERAPNEQF